The rows below give T cell receptor beta chains drawn from one sample of a study of blood T cell repertoires in COVID-19. The assay was immunoSEQ multiplex PCR, and TCRdb's table has in-frame clones only and misses some. The profile covers 200,000 to 300,000 clones, with less than 90% appearing a single time and roughly 4% taken by the ten largest. The sequencing input was peripheral blood. These receptors were obtained from a man aged 60 to 69 with acute or convalescent COVID-19. Both conserved end residues are part of each CDR3. A D gene is named only where the DNA matches it firmly. The size entry is marked missing in some rows and otherwise reads once, few, many or a size class.

V,length,J,D,size,CDR3,DNA
TRBV7-3,14,TRBJ2-1,TRBD2,NA,CASRQRAGEGEQFF,TGTGCCAGCAGACAAAGAGCGGGAGAGGGTGAGCAGTTCTTC
TRBV5-1,14,TRBJ2-1,TRBD2,NA,CASSLDSGSNEQFF,TGCGCCAGCAGCTTGGATAGCGGGAGCAATGAGCAGTTCTTC
TRBV7-3,15,TRBJ2-7,TRBD2,NA,CASSLTGLAGYEQYF,TGTGCCAGCAGCTTAACAGGCCTAGCGGGCTACGAGCAGTACTTC
TRBV19,12,TRBJ2-2,NA,NA,CASGDITGELFF,TGTGCCAGTGGGGACATCACCGGGGAGCTGTTTTTT
TRBV19,15,TRBJ2-3,TRBD2,NA,CASRGSGGAGDTQYF,TGTGCCAGTAGGGGAAGCGGGGGGGCCGGGGATACGCAGTATTTT
TRBV27,18,TRBJ1-4,TRBD1,NA,CASSLRTGGPGEIEKLFF,TGTGCCAGCAGTCTTCGGACAGGGGGTCCCGGAGAGATTGAAAAACTGTTTTTT
TRBV28,15,TRBJ1-5,TRBD1,NA,CASSLTGQGNQPQHF,TGTGCCAGCAGTCTAACGGGACAGGGAAATCAGCCCCAGCATTTT
TRBV19,14,TRBJ2-1,TRBD2,NA,CASRDSGRSNEQFF,TGTGCCAGTAGGGATAGCGGGAGGAGTAATGAGCAGTTCTTC
TRBV4-2,15,TRBJ1-1,NA,NA,CASSQESSGGTEAFF,TGTGCCAGCAGCCAAGAGAGCTCCGGAGGAACTGAAGCTTTCTTT
TRBV21-1,16,TRBJ1-3,NA,few,CASSKQGGRSGNTIYF,TGTGCCAGCAGCAAACAAGGGGGTCGCTCTGGAAACACCATATATTTT
TRBV13,16,TRBJ2-3,NA,NA,CASSLGLGPGEDTQYF,TGTGCCAGCAGCTTAGGCCTGGGTCCAGGGGAGGATACGCAGTATTTT
TRBV19,21,TRBJ2-4,TRBD1,NA,CASSITPGQGAMKRVKNIQYF,TGTGCCAGTAGTATAACTCCGGGACAGGGGGCGATGAAGCGAGTCAAAAACATTCAGTACTTC
TRBV7-2,17,TRBJ2-7,TRBD2,NA,CASSLEASGGGSYEQYF,TGTGCCAGCAGCTTAGAGGCTAGCGGGGGGGGATCCTACGAGCAGTACTTC
TRBV6-2/TRBV6-3,15,TRBJ2-1,NA,NA,CASSYRVYTYNEQFF,TGTGCCAGCAGTTACCGGGTTTACACCTACAATGAGCAGTTCTTC
TRBV28,15,TRBJ2-5,TRBD1,NA,CASNAGTGEKETQYF,TGTGCCAGCAATGCCGGGACAGGGGAAAAAGAGACCCAGTACTTC
TRBV27,16,TRBJ1-2,TRBD1,NA,CASSFSGTGGGGGYTF,TGTGCCAGCAGTTTCTCCGGGACAGGGGGGGGAGGAGGCTACACCTTC
TRBV7-9,18,TRBJ2-1,TRBD2,NA,CASSLPPRVAGGRVEQFF,TGTGCCAGCAGCTTACCGCCTCGGGTAGCGGGAGGGAGGGTTGAGCAGTTCTTC
TRBV4-3,16,TRBJ2-1,TRBD1,once,CASSQDQQGPYNEQFF,TGCGCCAGCAGCCAAGATCAACAGGGGCCCTACAATGAGCAGTTCTTC
TRBV5-4,14,TRBJ2-5,NA,few,CASSLAGTQETQYF,TGTGCCAGCAGCTTGGCCGGGACACAAGAGACCCAGTACTTC
TRBV7-6,15,TRBJ2-7,NA,NA,CASSPRQAKSYEQYF,TGTGCCAGCAGCCCGCGACAGGCTAAGTCCTACGAGCAGTACTTC
TRBV6-5,15,TRBJ1-6,NA,NA,CASSYGGAHNSPLHF,TGTGCCAGCAGTTACGGGGGGGCGCATAATTCACCCCTCCACTTT
TRBV4-3,18,TRBJ2-3,TRBD2,NA,CASSQERAGLSSADTQYF,TGCGCCAGCAGCCAAGAACGAGCGGGACTCTCTTCCGCAGATACGCAGTATTTT
TRBV13,15,TRBJ2-5,TRBD1,few,CASSSSQGATETQYF,TGTGCCAGCAGCTCGTCTCAGGGGGCCACGGAGACCCAGTACTTC
TRBV5-1,14,TRBJ2-3,NA,NA,CASSLGQLTDTQYF,TGCGCCAGCAGCTTGGGACAACTCACAGATACGCAGTATTTT
TRBV12-3/TRBV12-4,13,TRBJ2-3,NA,NA,CASSFEGADTQYF,TGTGCCAGCAGTTTCGAGGGTGCAGATACGCAGTATTTT
TRBV4-3,15,TRBJ2-5,TRBD2,NA,CASSPQGGRGETQYF,TGCGCCAGCAGCCCGCAGGGCGGGAGAGGAGAGACCCAGTACTTC
TRBV2,13,TRBJ2-1,TRBD2,once,CASSLAGVGEQFF,TGTGCCAGCAGCCTAGCGGGAGTAGGGGAGCAGTTCTTC
TRBV5-1,14,TRBJ1-1,TRBD1,NA,CASSQGGGNTEAFF,TGCGCCAGCAGCCAGGGGGGAGGGAACACTGAAGCTTTCTTT
TRBV27,14,TRBJ2-1,NA,NA,CASKSGGIYNEQFF,TGTGCCTCTAAGAGTGGGGGGATCTACAATGAGCAGTTCTTC
TRBV11-2,14,TRBJ2-2,NA,NA,CASSLQSVTGELFF,TGTGCCAGCAGCTTACAATCGGTCACCGGGGAGCTGTTTTTT
TRBV6-5,15,TRBJ1-1,TRBD1,NA,CASSPWTGTYTEAFF,TGTGCCAGCAGTCCCTGGACAGGGACCTACACTGAAGCTTTCTTT
TRBV18,14,TRBJ2-7,TRBD1,NA,CASSPVTGRGEQYF,TGTGCCAGCTCACCTGTGACAGGGAGAGGCGAGCAGTACTTC
TRBV6-1,15,TRBJ2-7,NA,NA,CASSEVQGTPYEQYF,TGTGCCAGCAGTGAAGTACAGGGGACTCCTTACGAGCAGTACTTC
TRBV7-6,15,TRBJ2-2,TRBD2,NA,CASSFGGRNTGELFF,TGTGCCAGCAGCTTTGGCGGGAGGAACACCGGGGAGCTGTTTTTT
TRBV7-3,13,TRBJ2-1,NA,NA,CASSSYRANEQFF,TGTGCCAGCAGCTCCTACAGAGCCAATGAGCAGTTCTTC
TRBV25-1,14,TRBJ1-3,NA,NA,CASSGQLSGNTIYF,TGTGCCAGCAGTGGACAGCTCTCTGGAAACACCATATATTTT